This TCR beta chain was captured in a study of blood T cell repertoires in COVID-19. In the study overall: There were acute and convalescent COVID-19 samples, and they came from the United States, Italy and Spain. PBMCs, B-cell-depleted T cells, or T cells provided the cDNA or gDNA that made up the material.

This CDR3 region has 16 residues. The germline gives CDR1 SGHTA, CDR2 FQGNSA. The ends were cut back, 4 bases at V and 5 bases at J, with 17 bases in the middle. Original methodology: Estimation of nucleated cell counts was performed using reference gene primer amplification. Profiled with immunoSEQ multiplex PCR; TCRdb holds only in-frame clones, not every one. For V, J and clone size, that table is used; D and trimming come from the DNA. This table has almost 200,000 clones, about nine tenths appearing once. The sample taken for sequencing was peripheral blood. This chain joins TRBV7-2 and TRBJ2-2, with D maybe TRBD1 (6 bases). This TCR was recovered from a woman in her seventies with acute or convalescent COVID-19. The CDR3 protein is CASSSQGQLVTGELFF. CDR3 DNA: TGTGCCAGCAGCTCCCAGGGGCAGCTAGTAACCGGGGAGCTGTTTTTT.